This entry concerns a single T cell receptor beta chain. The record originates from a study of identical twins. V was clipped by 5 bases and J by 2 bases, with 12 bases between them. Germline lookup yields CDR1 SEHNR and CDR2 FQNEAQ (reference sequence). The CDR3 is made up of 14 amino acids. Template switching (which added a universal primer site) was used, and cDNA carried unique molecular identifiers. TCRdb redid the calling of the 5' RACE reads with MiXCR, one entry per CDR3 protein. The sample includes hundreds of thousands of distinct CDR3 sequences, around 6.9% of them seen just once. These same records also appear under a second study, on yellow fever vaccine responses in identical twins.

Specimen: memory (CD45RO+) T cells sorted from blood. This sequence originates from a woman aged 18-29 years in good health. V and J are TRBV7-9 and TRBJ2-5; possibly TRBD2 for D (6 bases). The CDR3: CASSLGTDQETQYF. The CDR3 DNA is TGTGCCAGCAGCCTCGGGACTGATCAAGAGACCCAGTACTTC. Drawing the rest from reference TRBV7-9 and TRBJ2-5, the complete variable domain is DTGVSQNPRHKITKRGQNVTFRCDPISEHNRLYWYRQTLGQGPEFLTYFQNEAQLEKSRLLSDRFSAERPKGSFSTLEIQRTEQGDSAMYLCASSLGTDQETQYFGPGTRLLVL.